Listed here are 15 T cell receptor beta chains from one sample, sequenced in a study of T cells after posttransplantation cyclophosphamide (dated by TCRdb to 2016 to 2017). Viable CD3+CD4+ or CD3+CD8+ cells that were CCR7+CD45RA+CD45RO-CD95-CD27+CD28+ were classified as naive T cells. The method behind the library was the immunoSEQ multiplex PCR assay. The table comes from immuneACCESS by way of TCRdb, which keeps in-frame sequences with V and J called. Part of the clones is missing from these tables; in studies checked, under half for an unresolved V gene and the rest for unknown reasons. The table for this sample lists some 30,000 clones; roughly nine tenths of them were counted only once. In total, the top ten clones hold 0.1% to 0.12% of the sample. Sequencing used naive CD4+ T cells sorted from blood. The receptors come from a man aged 25 to 40 in good health and a related stem cell transplant donor.

This chain links TRBV12-5 with TRBJ2-7; the match to TRBD2 covers 9 bases. CDR3 length: 16 residues. V lost 1 base to trimming and J lost 4 bases; unmatched junction nucleotides: 8. CDR1 is LGHNT, CDR2 FRNRAP, per germline. CDR3 sequence reads: CASGLATGGGAYEQYF. The CDR3 DNA reads TGTGCTAGTGGTTTGGCTACTGGCGGGGGGGCATACGAGCAGTACTTC.

This chain uses TRBV7-2 with TRBJ1-1; D remains unclear. The ends were cut back, 5 bases at V and 1 base at J, with 8 bases in the middle. Germline CDR1 SGHTA, CDR2 FQGNSA. This CDR3 is built from 13 residues. The CDR3 DNA reads TGTGCCAGCAGCATCAGGTGGAACACTGAAGCTTTCTTT. As protein: CASSIRWNTEAFF.

This rearrangement joins TRBV5-1 to TRBJ2-2; D perhaps matches TRBD2 (5 bases). The length of the CDR3 is 15 residues. The V and J ends lost 0 bases and 6 bases respectively, with 12 bases between them. CDR1 is SGHRS, CDR2 YFSETQ, per germline. CDR3 amino acids: CASSLVMRVAGELFF. DNA of the CDR3: TGCGCCAGCAGCTTGGTGATGCGGGTTGCCGGGGAGCTGTTTTTT.

This chain connects TRBV2 to TRBJ1-2; the D is unclear. Trimming shortened V by 3 bases and J by 0 bases, and 5 bases separated the two germline ends. This CDR3 contains 13 residues. Germline CDR1 and CDR2: SNHLY and FYNNEI. This chain's CDR3 is CASSDPSNYGYTF. The CDR3 DNA reads TGTGCCAGCAGTGATCCTTCTAACTATGGCTACACCTTC.

V usage is TRBV9 and J usage is TRBJ1-1; 8 nucleotides line up with TRBD1. With V trimmed by 4 bases and J by 0 bases, 2 bases remained unmatched. Germline loops: CDR1 SGDLS, CDR2 YYNGEE. This CDR3 comprises 14 residues. The chain's CDR3 is CASSRTGLNTEAFF. The CDR3 nucleotides read TGTGCCAGCAGCCGGACAGGGCTGAACACTGAAGCTTTCTTT.

The rearrangement links TRBV5-1 to TRBJ2-5; D gene ambiguous. CDR1 and CDR2 from the germline V gene are SGHRS and YFSETQ. The CDR3 sequence is 13 residues long. V was trimmed by 2 bases and J by 6 bases, leaving 11 bases between them. The CDR3 DNA follows: TGCGCCAGCAGCTTAGACAACCCCAAGACCCAGTACTTC. The encoded protein is CASSLDNPKTQYF.

This rearrangement joins TRBV7-8 to TRBJ2-1, with TRBD1 as a possible D gene (5 bases). Trimming shortened V by 4 bases and J by 1 base, and 11 bases separated the two germline ends. The CDR3 totals 15 residues. The V gene's germline CDR1 is SGHVS and CDR2 FQNEAQ. CDR3 loop: CASSSLGPSYNEQFF. In DNA form, the CDR3 reads TGTGCCAGCAGCTCACTGGGGCCATCCTACAATGAGCAGTTCTTC.

The chain links TRBV5-1 to TRBJ2-5, with D possibly TRBD1 on 5 matching bases. With 0 bases removed from V and 1 base from J, the gap between germline ends came to 10 bases. CDR3 length equals 15 residues. CDR1 is SGHRS, CDR2 YFSETQ, per germline. As DNA, the CDR3 is TGCGCCAGCAGCTTGGCCATAGGGGTCCAAGAGACCCAGTACTTC. Its protein is CASSLAIGVQETQYF.

The V call is TRBV7-9, the J call TRBJ2-3; the match to TRBD2 covers 8 bases. Germline V gives CDR1 SEHNR, CDR2 FQNEAQ (reference sequence). The J segment lost 4 bases and the V segment lost 1 base, leaving 13 bases of the junction unmatched. CDR3 length: 18 residues. Here the CDR3 DNA reads TGTGCCAGCAGCTTAGTTGGTCGGCAAGCGGGGGAACCAGATACGCAGTATTTT. Residues: CASSLVGRQAGEPDTQYF.

The chain has TRBV29-1 and TRBJ2-5; the match to TRBD1 covers 7 bases. The junction had 8 bases not matched to a gene; V was cut back by 7 bases and J by 3 bases. The CDR3 totals 13 residues. The germline V gene encodes CDR1 SQVTM and CDR2 ANQGSEA. The CDR3, as DNA: TGCAGCGGGGCGACAGGGCCGAAAGAGACCCAGTACTTC. It encodes CSGATGPKETQYF.

The J gene is TRBJ2-7, the V gene TRBV5-1; TRBD1 agrees at 9 bases. Germline-derived CDR1 and CDR2 are SGHRS and YFSETQ. The CDR3 covers 15 residues. V lost 3 bases, J lost 3 bases, and 7 bases stayed unmatched. The CDR3 reads CASSSGTGYRYEQYF. CDR3 coding DNA: TGCGCCAGCAGCTCCGGGACAGGGTATCGCTACGAGCAGTACTTC.

The gene calls are TRBV21-1 and TRBJ2-1; the table's D call TRBD2 went unverified against the DNA. TRBV21-1 is annotated as a pseudogene. CDR3 length: 19 amino acids. The CDR3: CASSTSPRLAGGYYNEQFF. For the CDR3, the DNA is TGTGCCAGCAGCACTTCGCCCCGACTAGCGGGGGGGTATTACAATGAGCAGTTCTTC.

The chain combines TRBV10-3 with TRBJ2-5, with TRBD2 matching over 10 bases. Unmatched junction bases numbered 5, after V lost 3 bases and J lost 4 bases. Per germline, CDR1 ENHRY and CDR2 SYGVKD. There are 15 residues in the CDR3. The CDR3: CAISESGGAGETQYF. The CDR3 nucleotides read TGTGCCATCAGTGAAAGCGGGGGGGCGGGAGAGACCCAGTACTTC.

The CDR3 spells CASSIRGQGGNQPQHF. The CDR3 DNA reads TGTGCCAGTAGTATTAGGGGACAGGGAGGCAATCAGCCCCAGCATTTT. The chain has TRBV19 and TRBJ1-5; the match to TRBD1 covers 9 bases. J gave up 2 bases and V 3 bases, and 5 bases lay outside the gene matches. This CDR3 has 16 amino acids. Germline V gene sequence: CDR1 LNHDA, CDR2 SQIVND (reference sequence). Full variable domain (remainder filled in from reference TRBV19 and TRBJ1-5): DGGITQSPKYLFRKEGQNVTLSCEQNLNHDAMYWYRQDPGQGLRLIYYSQIVNDFQKGDIAEGYSVSREKKESFPLTVTSAQKNPTAFYLCASSIRGQGGNQPQHFGDGTRLSIL.

A few counts support this clone. The CDR3 DNA sequence: TGTGCCGGAGGGGGCAGGTCTAATGAAAAACTGTTTTTT. Its translation is CAGGGRSNEKLFF. V is TRBV2 and J is TRBJ1-4; 7 bases map to TRBD1. The junction had 6 bases not matched to a gene; V was cut back by 11 bases and J by 3 bases. CDR1 and CDR2 (germline): SNHLY, FYNNEI. The CDR3 is 13 residues long.